The present T cell receptor (beta chain) was sequenced within a study of blood T cell repertoires in COVID-19 (dated by TCRdb to about 2020). For context, the study as a whole: The collaborator samples originated in the United States, Italy and Spain and spanned the acute and convalescent phases of COVID-19. Samples came from the ongoing ImmuneRACE study (first 160 participants) plus 1,254 subjects from 6 global collaborators. The repertoires were released in a freely available public database intended as a resource for research on the immune response to SARS-CoV-2. The sample metadata nearly always contained a de-identified subject ID, COVID-19 status, age in years and sex. Where HLA class I and class II types were available, the types were taken from metadata supplied by the sample provider, not from assay-based typing. The dataset comprised deeply sampled blood TCRbeta repertoires from subjects exposed to, actively infected with, or recovered from COVID-19. The material from the prospective study consisted of cDNA or gDNA derived from T cells, B-cell-depleted T cells, or PBMCs.

Broader findings and caveats from the paper: The amount of clinical and demographic metadata varied by source and participant and was provided uncurated.

About this clone itself: Its recognized antigen is unknown. It has no much larger one-base neighbor in the sample; base qualities were not kept.

TCRbeta CDR3 regions were amplified from genomic DNA by means of the immunoSEQ Assay, a bias-controlled multiplex PCR. In the source study's methods: The number of nucleated cells in each sample was estimated from the amplification of reference gene primers within the assay. Sequence reads were collapsed and filtered to measure the absolute abundance of every unique TCRbeta CDR3 rearrangement. For each sample, productive Simpson clonality was calculated as the square root of Simpson's diversity index across productive rearrangements. Drawn from immuneACCESS, this table holds only the in-frame rearrangements with V and J called that TCRdb kept. Clones are partly lost; checked studies trace under half to an unresolved V gene and leave the rest unexplained. V, J and clone size are those of that table, while D and trimming were read from the DNA. The sample records around 290,000 clones, about nine tenths of which are singletons. The top ten constitute 0.9% to 1.2% of the sample.

The germline V gene specifies SGHTA as CDR1 and FQGNSA as CDR2. Germline trimming amounts to 5 bases on V and 6 bases on J, with 10 as the count of junction bases outside the gene matches. Its CDR3 holds 14 amino acids, cysteine through phenylalanine. CDR3 DNA is the only sequence kept; it has 42 bases, read in frame from the first base. Enrolling through a virtual design, the prospective study's participants ranged in age from roughly 18 to 90 years and lived across 20 to 30 United States geographic areas. To assign participants to cohorts, the prospective study relied on clinical history that participants themselves reported in a screening survey and a study questionnaire. Recovered participants in ImmuneRACE Cohort 3 were defined as having two consecutive negative NP/OP PCR tests, clearance from a healthcare professional, or resolution of symptoms. In the prospective study, mobile phlebotomists collected whole blood, serum and a nasopharyngeal or oropharyngeal swab from each participant. Additional blood draws and questionnaires over an approximately 2-month period could optionally be provided by prospective study participants. Prospective study blood samples were shipped either frozen or at room temperature before DNA extraction.

The sequencing sample was made of PBMCs or T cells enriched from blood (not recorded which). The chain is encoded by TRBV7-2 joined to TRBJ2-7; the central 7 bases match TRBD2. The sequence derives from a woman aged 25 to 45 who had recovered from COVID-19. The sequenced DNA is TGTGCCAGCAGCCCCTTTGCGGGAGAGAGCGAGCAGTACTTC. This sequence encodes CASSPFAGESEQYF.